A single TCR beta chain is shown here with its context. Its antigen is as yet unknown. The sample originates from a study of Ad26.COV2.S vaccination and SARS-CoV-2 variants. Germline V gene lookup returns CDR1 SGHNT and CDR2 YYREEE (reference sequence). V shed 4 bases and J shed 5 bases, with 13 bases lying between them. The length of the CDR3 is 14 residues. The treatment denotes: around 19 received Ad26.COV2.S at low or high dose, single or two shots; roughly 5 received placebo; per-sample allocation not given. The study sampled participants on day 63 after the first vaccine or placebo injection. Broader study findings: People who got the vaccine or the placebo had similar non-spike TCR breadth.

The method was immunoSEQ multiplex PCR; TCRdb's version includes in-frame clones alone and lacks a portion of them. The table records around 320,000 clones, 86% of them present only once. The V call is TRBV5-4, the J call TRBJ2-1; D uncertain. The receptor comes from a person aged 18 to 59 who received the Ad26.COV2.S COVID-19 vaccine or a placebo. The specimen was peripheral blood, collected in a trial of Ad26.COV2.S vaccine versus placebo. The DNA for the CDR3 is TGTGCCAGCAGCAAAAAGGACGGAGACAATGAGCAGTTCTTC. Its translation is CASSKKDGDNEQFF.